Listed here are 9 T cell receptor beta chains from one sample, sequenced in a study of T cells in women clearing cervical HPV infection. TCRdb keeps only in-frame clones here, not all; method: immunoSEQ multiplex PCR. The sample yields around 16,000 clones, of which the top ten take up approximately 7.1%. Input material: blood buffy coat. All receptors come from a woman between 18 and 75 years old with a cervical HPV16 infection that either progressed to CIN3+ or cleared (not recorded which).

Turning to this clone: From the germline J gene comes the end of the CDR3, since the read stops 3 residues before it. V gene TRBV19 combines with J gene TRBJ2-2; 13 bases align to TRBD2. The V and J ends lost 2 bases and 4 bases, in that order; junction bases with no gene match: 7. CDR1 is LNHDA, CDR2 SQIVND, per germline (reference sequence). This CDR3 is 18 amino acids long. The CDR3 region is CASSITSGGAEGTGELFF. CDR3 DNA, as far as it was read: TGTGCCAGTAGTATAACTAGCGGGGGGGCTGAGGGCACCGGGGAG. The full variable domain, completed using reference TRBV19 and TRBJ2-2, is DGGITQSPKYLFRKEGQNVTLSCEQNLNHDAMYWYRQDPGQGLRLIYYSQIVNDFQKGDIAEGYSVSREKKESFPLTVTSAQKNPTAFYLCASSITSGGAEGTGELFFGEGSRLTVL.

Concerning this clone: The read falls 3 residues short of the CDR3 end, and the missing part is taken from the germline J gene. V gene TRBV13 combines with J gene TRBJ1-5, with D tentatively TRBD1 (5 bases). V shed 0 bases and J shed 5 bases, with 11 bases lying between them. CDR1 and CDR2 from the germline V gene are PRHDT and FYEKMQ (reference sequence). The CDR3 length is 15 residues. The CDR3 DNA, read in part, is TGTGCCAGCAGCTTAGGCAGAGGGGATTATCAGCCC. Translation: CASSLGRGDYQP. The full CDR3 protein reads CASSLGRGDYQPQHF.

Concerning this clone: With the read ending 3 residues before the CDR3 end, the germline J gene is used to fill in that end. The chain links TRBV13 to TRBJ1-6; no firm D call. This CDR3 contains 15 residues. From germline, CDR1 is PRHDT and CDR2 FYEKMQ (reference sequence). Trimming took 1 base from V and 5 from J, leaving 9 bases between them. The sequenced part of the CDR3 DNA is TGTGCCAGCAGCTTAGAAGGGCTCAATAATTCACCC. Translating it yields CASSLEGLNNSP. The full CDR3 sequence reads CASSLEGLNNSPLHF.

CDR3 DNA (partial): TGTGCCAGTACCCAATGGGGGGGCTCCTACAATGAG. Its protein product is CASTQWGGSYNE. The complete CDR3 reads CASTQWGGSYNEQFF. The rearrangement uses TRBV19 and TRBJ2-1, with 7 bases lining up with TRBD2. The read terminates 3 residues ahead of where the CDR3 ends, so the germline J gene completes it. The CDR3 has 15 residues. CDR1 and CDR2 (germline): LNHDA, SQIVND (reference sequence). V lost 7 bases to trimming and J lost 0 bases; unmatched junction nucleotides: 6. Variable domain in full (rest from reference TRBV19 and TRBJ2-1): DGGITQSPKYLFRKEGQNVTLSCEQNLNHDAMYWYRQDPGQGLRLIYYSQIVNDFQKGDIAEGYSVSREKKESFPLTVTSAQKNPTAFYLCASTQWGGSYNEQFFGPGTRLTVL.

Points on this clone: Sequencing ends 3 residues short of the CDR3 end; the germline J gene provides the rest. The chain combines TRBV5-1 with TRBJ1-4; D might be TRBD1 (6 bases). With 2 bases removed from V and 6 bases from J, the gap between germline ends came to 11 bases. The CDR3 runs to 14 residues. From germline, CDR1 is SGHRS and CDR2 YFSETQ. The part of the CDR3 DNA that was read is TGCGCCAGCAGCTTCGGGGGGCTTTATGAAAAA. Its translation: CASSFGGLYEK. In full, the CDR3 reads CASSFGGLYEKLFF.

Of note for this clone: Read coverage stops 3 residues before the CDR3 terminus; the germline J gene supplies the remainder. V is TRBV2 and J is TRBJ2-7; 7 positions match TRBD1. CDR1 is SNHLY and CDR2 is FYNNEI in the germline V gene. The CDR3 spans 15 residues. J gave up 3 bases and V 6 bases, and 11 bases lay outside the gene matches. CDR3 in amino acids: CASSDTGQNLYEQYF. The sequenced CDR3 bases are TGTGCCAGCAGCGACACGGGACAGAATCTCTACGAG.

Comment on this clone: The read terminates 3 residues before the CDR3 end, so the remaining end is supplied by the germline J gene. The genes are TRBV6-2 or TRBV6-3 and TRBJ2-7; D ambiguous. This CDR3 comprises 11 residues. Per the germline V gene, CDR1 is MNHEY and CDR2 is SVGEGT. V lost 2 bases and J lost 5, with 4 bases in between. CDR3: CASSYPDEQYF. The part of the CDR3 DNA that was read is TGTGCCAGCAGTTACCCCGACGAG.

On this clone: The read finishes 3 residues shy of the CDR3 end, and the germline J gene is used to complete it. The rearrangement uses TRBV12-3 or TRBV12-4 and TRBJ1-6; no clear D gene. The CDR3 is 12 amino acids. The ends were cut back, 5 bases at V and 5 bases at J, with 4 bases in the middle. Here the CDR3 reads CASSPNNSPLHF. CDR3 bases read: TGTGCCAGCAGTCCCAATAATTCACCC.

Remarks on this clone: The germline gene is not matched at one end of the junction; a read error may be the cause. The sequence runs out 3 residues before the end of the CDR3; the remainder is reconstructed from the germline J gene. The chain couples TRBV4-2 to TRBJ1-3; 7 nucleotides match TRBD1. The CDR3 covers 16 residues. The V gene's germline CDR1 is LGHNA and CDR2 YNFKEQ. CDR3: CASSQAQQGAGNTIYF. CDR3 bases read: TGCGCCAGCAGCCAAGCCCAGCAGGGGGCTGGAAACACC.